The clone carrying this TCR beta chain was seen repeatedly, ten times or more. What it recognizes is unknown. V was clipped by 7 bases and J by 1 base; unmatched bases: 6. Germline V gene sequence: CDR1 MDHEN, CDR2 SYDVKM. The CDR3 spans 17 residues. The data were obtained in a study of regulatory T cells in long-lasting Graves disease. General observations from the study: Persistent Graves' patients showed a TCR diversity that was lower than that of newly diagnosed ones.

Building the TCR beta libraries relied on iRepertoire HTBI primers, and CDR3 regions underwent Arm-PCR. TCRdb re-derived calls from the multiplex PCR reads in MiXCR, one entry per CDR3 protein. Among 350,000 to 500,000 distinct CDR3 sequences listed, about 21% were seen once. Documented time point: persistent/refractory GD, antithyroid drugs over 5 years with positive TRAb. RNA extracted from PBMCs served as the sequencing template. Each patient gave approximately 10 milliliters of EDTA-anticoagulated peripheral blood. Sequencing used peripheral blood mononuclear cells (PBMCs), obtained when the disease was refractory, from a patient treated with antithyroid drugs. This sequence joins TRBV28 and TRBJ2-6, with 11 bases identical to TRBD1. The clonotype was recovered from a female donor with Graves disease. This chain's CDR3 is CASIRDRGSSGANVLTF. DNA for the CDR3: TGTGCCAGCATCCGGGACAGGGGGTCGTCTGGGGCCAACGTCCTGACTTTC.